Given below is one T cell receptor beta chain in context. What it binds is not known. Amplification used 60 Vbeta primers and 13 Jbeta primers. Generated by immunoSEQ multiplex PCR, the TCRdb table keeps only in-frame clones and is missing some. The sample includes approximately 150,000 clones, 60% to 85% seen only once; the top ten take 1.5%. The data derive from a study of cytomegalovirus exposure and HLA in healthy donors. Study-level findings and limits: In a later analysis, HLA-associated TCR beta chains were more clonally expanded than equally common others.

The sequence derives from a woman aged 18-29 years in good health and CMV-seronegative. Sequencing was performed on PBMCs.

The CDR3 DNA is TGTGCCAGCAGCTTGTCCGGGCTAGCGGGGGCGGACATTCAGTACTTC. Translated: CASSLSGLAGADIQYF. The chain employs TRBV5-4 and TRBJ2-4; the match to TRBD2 covers 10 bases. After removal of 1 base from V and 8 bases from J, the junction contained 9 bases not matched to a gene. This CDR3 is 16 amino acids long. Germline V gene lookup returns CDR1 SGHNT and CDR2 YYREEE (reference sequence).